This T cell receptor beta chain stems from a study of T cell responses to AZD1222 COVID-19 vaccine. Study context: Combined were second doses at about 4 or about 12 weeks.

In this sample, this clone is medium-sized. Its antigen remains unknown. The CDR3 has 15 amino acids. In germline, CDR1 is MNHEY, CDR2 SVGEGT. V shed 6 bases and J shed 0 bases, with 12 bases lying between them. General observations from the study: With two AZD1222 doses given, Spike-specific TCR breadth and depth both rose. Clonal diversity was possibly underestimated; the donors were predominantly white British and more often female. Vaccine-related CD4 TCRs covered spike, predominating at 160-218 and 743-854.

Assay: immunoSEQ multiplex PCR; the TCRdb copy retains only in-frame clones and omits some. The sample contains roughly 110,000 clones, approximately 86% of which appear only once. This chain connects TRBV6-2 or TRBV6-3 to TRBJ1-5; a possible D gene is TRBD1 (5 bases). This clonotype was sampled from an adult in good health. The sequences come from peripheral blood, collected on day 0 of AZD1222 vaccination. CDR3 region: CASSPETDSNQPQHF. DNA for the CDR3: TGTGCCAGCAGCCCCGAGACAGATAGCAATCAGCCCCAGCATTTT.